A selection of T cell receptor beta chains follows, all from one sample in a study of shared clonotypes between healthy human individuals. Profiling relied on immunoSEQ multiplex PCR, and the TCRdb table lists in-frame clones only, not all of them. The data show some 2 million clones, 85% to 95% seen once. Specimen: naive CD4+ T cells sorted from blood. These receptors all come from a man aged 18-30 years in good health. Both conserved end residues are part of each CDR3. Each record gives: V gene, clone size, CDR3 protein. Clone size is given for some rows only: seen once, a few or many times, or a class if the clone is expanded.

>TRBV5-1|once
CASSLVGGLYEQYF
>TRBV5-1|.
CASSRTGGGYEQYF
>TRBV5-1|once
CASSTAGTGGHEQYF
>TRBV6-1|.
CASSVTGRTEAFF
>TRBV20-1|.
CSAARDTQYF
>TRBV10-1|.
CASSDAGTGASTDTQYF
>TRBV18|.
CASSPRGQGLSGYTF
>TRBV6-6|.
CAISESTHPYEQYF
>TRBV18|.
CASSPSGGYSNQPQHF
>TRBV28|.
CASRTGPPTSNQPQHF
>TRBV5-1|.
CASSLLPITDTQYF
>TRBV10-3|.
CAITPTGLNTGELFF
>TRBV5-1|many
CASSLGSTGSYEQYF
>TRBV6-1|once
CASSEGQVVHEQYF
>TRBV6-5|once
CASSQGQGSTGELFF
>TRBV5-1|.
CASSLGTGEVRNTIYF
>TRBV6-5|.
CASSYSGQQETQYF
>TRBV4-3|.
CASSQLGGSYNSPLHF
>TRBV27|.
CASSLEGAANQPQHF
>TRBV2|.
CASSEAGRNQPQHF
>TRBV5-4|.
CASSPGGLGSGYGYTF
>TRBV7-9|once
CASSLGGASYNSPLHF
>TRBV11-3|.
CASSLGGTGPSYGYTF
>TRBV7-9|.
CASSFTAGNTIYF
>TRBV5-1|.
CASSLPPGQGITGANVLTF
>TRBV4-1|.
CASSRTGADRIYEQYF
>TRBV2|once
CASSLTGVPNTGELFF
>TRBV5-6|.
CASSRDRGRKSEETQYF
>TRBV6-6|.
CASSYGQGPYEQYF
>TRBV2|.
CASSGLFSGEQFF
>TRBV4-1|.
CASSQDSGGAMGQPQHF
>TRBV9|.
CASRGGSAMGPDTQYF
>TRBV10-3|.
CAVLQGYTEAFF
>TRBV10-3|.
CAISGLAGRNEQFF
>TRBV30|few
CAWSPQGNTEAFF
>TRBV27|once
CASSLSRLDTDTQYF
>TRBV18|.
CASSPFQARGGETQYF
>TRBV19|.
CASSPGQTGAYGYTF
>TRBV7-9|.
CASSRGSGNTIYF
>TRBV10-2|.
CASSEGQGYGYTF
>TRBV25-1|.
CAYSGGGTQYF
>TRBV30|.
CAWSRGLGYNEQFF
>TRBV5-1|.
CASSLESRGDEQFF
>TRBV5-1|.
CASSAGTSGRRRETQYF
>TRBV6-6|.
CASTDRTGRYGYTF
>TRBV7-2|.
CASSLKMNTGELFF
>TRBV7-2|.
CASSLTYGANVLTF
>TRBV6-6|.
CASSSGRDYEQYF
>TRBV5-1|.
CASSPVTGSYEQYF
>TRBV7-6|.
CASSFERREDPGELFF
>TRBV5-6|.
CASSLKGMGEKLFF
>TRBV19|.
CASSIGTLHTGELFF
>TRBV5-1|.
CASRLSLAFQFNEQFF
>TRBV2|.
CASSELSASQNTEAFF
>TRBV9|.
CASSVSSSNQPQHF
>TRBV27|.
CASSLGTGVDNSPLHF
>TRBV28|once
CASSSPTGGSSEAFF
>TRBV7-9|.
CATQGAATNEKLFF
>TRBV20-1|.
CSAAPSGTQYF
>TRBV4-1|.
CASSPVPTGSSYNEQFF